Below, one TCR beta chain is given with its context. What it recognizes is unknown. These data are taken from a study of graft-versus-host responses after intestinal transplantation. Overall study: Recipients uniformly received anti-thymocyte globulin induction, followed by tacrolimus and steroids for approximately 3 years. Regarding the study as a whole: Some GvH clones appeared in ileal mucosa or blood before recipient bone marrow.

Produced via immunoSEQ multiplex PCR; TCRdb's table is partial and in-frame only. This sample has 90,000 to 130,000 clones, with just over 90% found just once. The sequence was collected from a human donor who received an intestinal transplant. Sequenced here: unstimulated CD8+ T cells sorted from spleen or lymph node cells, sampled before intestinal transplant.

The DNA for the CDR3 is TGTGCCAGCACCAAAGACTACGAGCAGTACTTC. Amino acids: CASTKDYEQYF. V usage is TRBV21-1 and J usage is TRBJ2-7. TRBV21-1 is noted as a pseudogene. The CDR3 is made up of 11 amino acids.